The T cell receptor (beta chain) described here comes from a study of cytomegalovirus exposure and HLA in healthy donors. Measured with immunoSEQ multiplex PCR; TCRdb has only the in-frame clones, and not every one. The sample includes 110,000 or so clones, approximately 88% of them seen just once. With 0 bases removed from V and 10 bases from J, the gap between germline ends came to 15 bases. This CDR3 region has 14 residues. Per the germline V gene, CDR1 is LNHNV and CDR2 is YYDKDF (reference sequence). The TCR was taken from a man in his late teens or twenties in good health and CMV-seronegative. Sequencing was carried out using PBMCs. The chain recombines TRBV15 with TRBJ1-1; D may be TRBD1 (6 bases). The CDR3 DNA is TGTGCCACCAGCAGAGATTCAGGGGCCGAGGGAGCTTTCTTT. Encoded protein: CATSRDSGAEGAFF.